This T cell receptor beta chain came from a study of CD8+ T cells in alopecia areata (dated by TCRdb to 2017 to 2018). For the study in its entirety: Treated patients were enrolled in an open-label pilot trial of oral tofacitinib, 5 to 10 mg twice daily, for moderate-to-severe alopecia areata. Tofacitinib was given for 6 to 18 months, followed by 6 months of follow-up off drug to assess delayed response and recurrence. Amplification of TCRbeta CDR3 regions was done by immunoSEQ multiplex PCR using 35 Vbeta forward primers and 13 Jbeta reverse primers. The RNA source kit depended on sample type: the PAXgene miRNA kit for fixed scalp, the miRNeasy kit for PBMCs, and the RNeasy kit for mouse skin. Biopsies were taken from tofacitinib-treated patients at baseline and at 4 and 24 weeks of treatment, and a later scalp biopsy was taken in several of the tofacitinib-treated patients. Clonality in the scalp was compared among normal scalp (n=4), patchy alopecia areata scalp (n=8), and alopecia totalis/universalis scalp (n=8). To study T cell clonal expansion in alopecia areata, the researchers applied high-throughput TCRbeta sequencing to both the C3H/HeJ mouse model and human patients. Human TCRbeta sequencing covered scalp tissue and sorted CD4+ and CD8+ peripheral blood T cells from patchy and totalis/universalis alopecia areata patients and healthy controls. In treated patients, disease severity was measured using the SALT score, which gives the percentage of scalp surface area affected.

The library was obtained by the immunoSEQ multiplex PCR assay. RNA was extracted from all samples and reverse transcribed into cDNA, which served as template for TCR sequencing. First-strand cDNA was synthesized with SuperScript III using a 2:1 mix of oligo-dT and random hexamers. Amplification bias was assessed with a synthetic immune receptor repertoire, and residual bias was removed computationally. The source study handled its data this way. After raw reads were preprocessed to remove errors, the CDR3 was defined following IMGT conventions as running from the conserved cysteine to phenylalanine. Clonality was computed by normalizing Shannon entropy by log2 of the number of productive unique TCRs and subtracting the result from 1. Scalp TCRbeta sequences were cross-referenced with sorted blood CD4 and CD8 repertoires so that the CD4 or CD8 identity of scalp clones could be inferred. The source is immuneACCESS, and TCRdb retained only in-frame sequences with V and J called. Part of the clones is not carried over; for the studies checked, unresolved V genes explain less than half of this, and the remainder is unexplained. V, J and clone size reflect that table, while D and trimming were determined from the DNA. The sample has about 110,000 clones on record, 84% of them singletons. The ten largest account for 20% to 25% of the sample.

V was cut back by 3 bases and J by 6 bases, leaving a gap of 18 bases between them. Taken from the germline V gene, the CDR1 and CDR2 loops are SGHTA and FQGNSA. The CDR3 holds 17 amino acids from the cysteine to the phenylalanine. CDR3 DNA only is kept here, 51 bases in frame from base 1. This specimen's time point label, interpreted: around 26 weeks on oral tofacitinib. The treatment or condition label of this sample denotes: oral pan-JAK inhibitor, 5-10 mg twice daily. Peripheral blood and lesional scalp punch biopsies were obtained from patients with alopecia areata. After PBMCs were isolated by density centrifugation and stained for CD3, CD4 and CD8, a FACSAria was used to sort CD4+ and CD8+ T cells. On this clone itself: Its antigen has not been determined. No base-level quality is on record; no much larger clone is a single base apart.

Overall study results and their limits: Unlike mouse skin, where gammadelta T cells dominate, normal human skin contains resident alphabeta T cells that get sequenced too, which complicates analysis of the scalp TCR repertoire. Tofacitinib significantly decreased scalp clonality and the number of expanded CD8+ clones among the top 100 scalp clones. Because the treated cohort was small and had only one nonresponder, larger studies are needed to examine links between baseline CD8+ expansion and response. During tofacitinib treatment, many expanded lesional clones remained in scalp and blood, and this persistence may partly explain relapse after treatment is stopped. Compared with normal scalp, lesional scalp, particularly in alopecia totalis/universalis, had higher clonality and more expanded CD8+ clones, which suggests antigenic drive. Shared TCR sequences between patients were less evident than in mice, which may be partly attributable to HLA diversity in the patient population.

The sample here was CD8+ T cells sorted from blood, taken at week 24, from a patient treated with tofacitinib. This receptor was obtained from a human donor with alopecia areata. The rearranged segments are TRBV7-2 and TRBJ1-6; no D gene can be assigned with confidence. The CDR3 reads CASSFFPGTMRNSPLHF. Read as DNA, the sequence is TGTGCCAGCAGCTTTTTCCCTGGTACGATGCGTAATTCACCCCTCCACTTT.